This TCR beta chain originates from a study of shared clonotypes between healthy human individuals. Germline V CDR1 and CDR2: SGHDT, YYEEEE. The trim removed 5 bases at V and 8 bases at J, leaving 16 bases unmatched. The CDR3 is 17 amino acids. Method: immunoSEQ multiplex PCR; TCRdb's copy keeps in-frame clones and lacks some. This table holds over a million clones, around 95% found once. Sample: naive CD4+ T cells sorted from blood. Subset in this sample: CD45RA+ positively selected. The V gene is TRBV5-6, the J gene TRBJ1-1; 12 bases map to TRBD1. This receptor was obtained from a man aged 30 to 39 in good health. The CDR3 region is CASSPVRDRGRQAEAFF. The CDR3 DNA reads TGTGCCAGCAGTCCCGTACGGGACAGGGGGCGACAGGCAGAAGCTTTCTTT.